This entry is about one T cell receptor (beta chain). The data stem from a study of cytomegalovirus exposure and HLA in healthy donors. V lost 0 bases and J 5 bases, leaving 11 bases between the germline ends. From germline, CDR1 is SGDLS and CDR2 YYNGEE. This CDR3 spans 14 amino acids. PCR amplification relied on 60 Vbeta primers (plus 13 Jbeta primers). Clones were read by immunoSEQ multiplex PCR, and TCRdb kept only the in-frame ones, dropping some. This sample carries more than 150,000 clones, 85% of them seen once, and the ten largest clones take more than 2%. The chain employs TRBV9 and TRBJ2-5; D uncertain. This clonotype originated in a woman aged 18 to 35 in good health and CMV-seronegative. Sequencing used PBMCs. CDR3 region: CASSVAERSETQYF. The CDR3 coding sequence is TGTGCCAGCAGCGTAGCGGAGAGGTCTGAGACCCAGTACTTC. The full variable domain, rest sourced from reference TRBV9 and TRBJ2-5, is DSGVTQTPKHLITATGQRVTLRCSPRSGDLSVYWYQQSLDQGLQFLIQYYNGEERAKGNILERFSAQQFPDLHSELNLSSLELGDSALYFCASSVAERSETQYFGPGTRLLVL.